The entry that follows covers one T cell receptor (beta chain) sequence. Its antigen is not identified. The data are from a study of cytomegalovirus exposure and HLA in healthy donors. Study-wide context: Previous work identified roughly 120 million unique TCR beta sequences from around 170 million T cells. Study conclusions and caveats: Later, an analysis showed that TCR beta chains associated with HLA were more clonally expanded than others that were equally common. Apparent HLA restriction characterized most CMV-associated TCR beta chains in a later analysis. Another analysis was done later, and it associated approximately 18,000 TCR beta sequences with HLA alleles at 0.05 false discovery rate.

The length of the CDR3 is 13 residues. Germline lookup yields CDR1 MNHNY and CDR2 SVGAGI (reference sequence). V dropped 0 bases and J dropped 12; count of bases not matched to a gene: 5. The primer mix had 60 Vbeta and 13 Jbeta primers. Produced via immunoSEQ multiplex PCR; TCRdb's table is partial and in-frame only. The sample yields about 130,000 clones, roughly three quarters seen once. The sequence was collected from a man aged 35 to 55 in good health and CMV-seronegative. Input material: PBMCs. V usage is TRBV6-6 and J usage is TRBJ1-2; TRBD1 matches at 9 bases. The DNA for the CDR3 is TGTGCCAGCAGTTACTCCCCGGACAGGGGACACACCTTC. Encoded protein: CASSYSPDRGHTF.